The 28 T cell receptor beta chains presented below share a single source sample, sequenced in a study of CXCR3-negative and CXCR3-positive naive CD8 T cells. Study-level points and caveats: TRB CDR3 hydrophobicity was greater in CXCR3-positive naive cells than in CXCR3-negative naive cells.

UMI labels and 5' RACE were used to prepare the TRB cDNA libraries. TCRdb reanalyzed the 5' RACE reads, giving one entry per CDR3 protein sequence and no DNA. This sample's table has about 70,000 distinct CDR3 sequences. Their antigen targets remain unknown. Sample: naive CXCR3+ CD8+ T cells from blood. The sample's subset: CD45RO-CCR7+CD27+CD95- naive CD8+ T cells expressing CXCR3 (TNR3+). All receptors derive from a human donor in good health. Some clones in this sample may be carry-over from other donors' samples.

This chain links TRBV27 with TRBJ2-1; TCRdb designates TRBD1, a call that cannot be tested without DNA. The CDR3 covers 13 residues. CDR1 is MNHEY, CDR2 SMNVEV, per germline (reference sequence). CDR3 loop: CASTLGPGYRQFF.

The rearrangement links TRBV4-3 to TRBJ2-7; TCRdb's D gene call, TRBD2, goes unchecked for lack of DNA. This CDR3 spans 16 amino acids. Germline CDR1 reads LGHNA; CDR2 reads YSLEER. CDR3 region: CASSQDSGGSSYEQYF.

This CDR3 reads CASSSTGSSYEQYF. The rearrangement joins TRBV12-3 or TRBV12-4 to TRBJ2-7; TCRdb gives TRBD1 as the D gene, but with no DNA this cannot be confirmed. This CDR3 is built from 14 residues.

The CDR3 sequence is CASSQATGEQFF. The chain joins TRBV4-2 to TRBJ2-1. The CDR3 spans 12 residues. Germline V gene lookup returns CDR1 LGHNA and CDR2 YNFKEQ.

The J gene is TRBJ2-3, the V gene TRBV6-5; without DNA, the TCRdb call of TRBD2 cannot be checked. CDR1 is MNHEY, CDR2 SVGAGI, per germline. CDR3 length equals 13 residues. This CDR3 is CASSGERPDTQYF.

V is TRBV7-9 and J is TRBJ1-1. The CDR3 loop spans 14 amino acids. From germline, CDR1 is SEHNR and CDR2 FQNEAQ (reference sequence). CDR3 protein: CASSLVRGHPEAFF.

The CDR3 sequence: CASSQVSWPGNYGYTF. V usage is TRBV14 and J usage is TRBJ1-2; the D call from TCRdb, TRBD1, cannot be confirmed without DNA. Germline lookup yields CDR1 SGHDN and CDR2 FVKESK. The CDR3 totals 16 residues.

The chain joins TRBV28 to TRBJ1-1; TCRdb designates TRBD1, a call that cannot be tested without DNA. The CDR3 length is 15 residues. CDR1 is MDHEN, CDR2 SYDVKM, per germline. CDR3 sequence reads: CASSSPWEMNTEAFF.

The chain is built from TRBV7-9 and TRBJ2-7; TCRdb gives TRBD2 as the D gene, but with no DNA this cannot be confirmed. This CDR3 contains 14 residues. Germline loops: CDR1 SEHNR, CDR2 FQNEAQ (reference sequence). The CDR3 region is CASNRPGLAYEQYF.

This chain joins TRBV28 and TRBJ2-1; TCRdb reports TRBD2, a call that lacks DNA to check it against. This CDR3 is 15 amino acids long. Germline CDR1 reads MDHEN; CDR2 reads SYDVKM. CDR3 loop: CASRIWASGGNEQFF.

The chain carries TRBV4-3 and TRBJ2-1. CDR1 is LGHNA, CDR2 YSLEER, per germline. The CDR3 loop spans 14 amino acids. CDR3 amino acids: CASSQRSGLNEQFF.

The rearrangement joins TRBV18 to TRBJ2-1; the TCRdb D gene call, TRBD1, has no DNA to confirm it. Germline CDR1 is KGHSH and CDR2 is LQKENI. The CDR3 covers 14 residues. This CDR3 is CASSPPTGENEQFF. Supplemented by reference TRBV18 and TRBJ2-1, the full variable domain reads NAGVMQNPRHLVRRRGQEARLRCSPMKGHSHVYWYRQLPEEGLKFMVYLQKENIIDESGMPKERFSAEFPKEGPSILRIQQVVRGDSAAYFCASSPPTGENEQFFGPGTRLTVL.

This chain links TRBV10-3 with TRBJ2-1; TCRdb indicates TRBD1, and absent DNA this call remains unverified. The germline V gene encodes CDR1 ENHRY and CDR2 SYGVKD. CDR3 length equals 16 residues. CDR3 sequence: CAISETQVYLLNEQFF.

The J gene is TRBJ2-7, the V gene TRBV2; TCRdb returns TRBD2, unconfirmable since there is no DNA. This CDR3 is 11 amino acids long. Germline CDR1 and CDR2: SNHLY and FYNNEI. The CDR3 sequence: CAIWEWREQYF.

The chain is built from TRBV2 and TRBJ2-7. The CDR3 is 12 residues long. CDR1 is SNHLY and CDR2 is FYNNEI in the germline V gene. The CDR3 spells CASSETTYEQYF.

The chain recombines TRBV19 with TRBJ2-5. The germline CDR1 and CDR2 sequences are LNHDA and SQIVND (reference sequence). This CDR3 is built from 12 residues. The CDR3 spells CASSMGWETQYF.

The genes are TRBV7-9 and TRBJ2-1; TCRdb reports TRBD1, a call that lacks DNA to check it against. The CDR3 loop spans 16 amino acids. CDR1 and CDR2 (germline): SEHNR, FQNEAQ (reference sequence). The CDR3 loop reads CASSLAGTGSYNEQFF.

The chain has TRBV7-8 and TRBJ2-3; TCRdb designates TRBD1, a call that cannot be tested without DNA. Germline CDR1 and CDR2: SGHVS and FQNEAQ. CDR3 size: 15 residues. CDR3 in amino acids: CASSLASGASDTQYF.

The V and J genes are TRBV14 and TRBJ2-3; the TCRdb D gene call, TRBD1, has no DNA to confirm it. Germline V lookup: CDR1 SGHDN, CDR2 FVKESK. The CDR3 sequence is 15 residues long. CDR3 region: CASSQIRDGTDTQYF.

V and J are TRBV12-3 or TRBV12-4 and TRBJ2-2; TCRdb's D call, TRBD1, is unchecked because there is no DNA. CDR3 length: 15 amino acids. CDR3 region: CASSADGRGTGELFF.

The chain has TRBV20-1 and TRBJ1-2; TCRdb proposes TRBD1, but this gene call is untestable without DNA. Germline CDR1 reads DFQATT; CDR2 reads SNEGSKA (reference sequence). CDR3 length equals 15 residues. CDR3 protein: CSARHRQGANYGYTF.

This chain joins TRBV29-1 and TRBJ2-1; TCRdb gives TRBD2 as the D gene, but with no DNA this cannot be confirmed. Germline V gene lookup returns CDR1 SQVTM and CDR2 ANQGSEA. The CDR3 has 13 amino acids. CDR3 amino acids: CSVDSGVYNEQFF.

The chain joins TRBV20-1 to TRBJ1-1. CDR3 length equals 13 residues. The germline CDR1 and CDR2 sequences are DFQATT and SNEGSKA (reference sequence). The CDR3 here is CSARPRRDTEAFF.

The chain employs TRBV5-1 and TRBJ2-1. Germline V gives CDR1 SGHRS, CDR2 YFSETQ. The CDR3 has 15 residues. The CDR3 sequence is CASSLASYSYNEQFF.

The V and J genes are TRBV7-9 and TRBJ2-3; TCRdb reports TRBD1, a call that lacks DNA to check it against. CDR1 is SEHNR, CDR2 FQNEAQ, per germline (reference sequence). This CDR3 has 19 residues. The CDR3 spells CASSLVNIPGTGNTDTQYF.

The chain combines TRBV7-7 with TRBJ2-1; there is no DNA to check the TCRdb D call of TRBD1. Germline V CDR1 and CDR2: SSHAT, FNYEAQ (reference sequence). This CDR3 is 13 amino acids long. The CDR3 sequence: CASSLGQDNEQFF.

CDR3 sequence: CASTQGGGRGTDTQYF. The V gene is TRBV9, the J gene TRBJ2-3; checking the TCRdb D call of TRBD2 is not possible without DNA. The CDR3 is made up of 16 amino acids. The germline V gene has CDR1 SGDLS and CDR2 YYNGEE.

This chain joins TRBV4-2 and TRBJ1-3. The CDR3 length is 19 residues. Germline V gives CDR1 LGHNA, CDR2 YNFKEQ. This CDR3 reads CASSQERRRSQFSGNTIYF.